This T cell receptor (beta chain) originates from a study of Graves' ophthalmopathy and Graves' hyperthyroidism. V lost 7 bases, J lost 4 bases, and 10 bases stayed unmatched. This CDR3 has 16 amino acids. Germline loops: CDR1 LNHDA, CDR2 SQIVND (reference sequence). Amplification of the TCR beta CDR3 regions used RNA transcripts (as template). Second-round multiplex PCR followed a first-round RT-PCR using HTBI primers. Via MiXCR, TCRdb re-called the multiplex PCR reads, giving one row per CDR3 protein. The table records 580,000 or so distinct CDR3 sequences, less than 45% of them present only once. The authors diagnosed from clinical symptoms, serum thyroxine, TRAb, thyroid ultrasound and orbital computed tomography.

The sequence derives from an adult man with Graves' hyperthyroidism. V usage is TRBV19 and J usage is TRBJ2-1; 10 bases match TRBD1. Source material: peripheral blood or thyroid tissue (not recorded which). CDR3 residues: CASTKGTGEYYNEQFF. In nucleotides, the CDR3 is TGTGCCAGTACCAAAGGGACAGGGGAATATTACAATGAGCAGTTCTTC.